This T cell receptor (beta chain) was sequenced for a study of CD8 T cells in Susac syndrome (dated by TCRdb to the late 2010s). About the study as a whole: Repertoire sequencing was used to test whether CD8+ T cell activation and differentiation in Susac syndrome was antigen driven. Overall study outcomes, separate from this receptor: The study acknowledged that relatively few individuals were included in the TCR sequencing and HLA analysis.

RNA was extracted using the RNeasy kit, and roughly 0.5 to 1 microgram was reverse transcribed with random hexamers. TCR beta CDR3 regions were amplified with the immunoSEQ multiplex PCR assay covering 54 Vbeta and 13 Jbeta segments. Bias from PCR amplification was corrected by using a synthetic template baseline for primer optimization and for computational correction. The source study handled its data this way. Reads were annotated to V, D and J genes per IMGT and analyzed with immunoSEQ Analyzer, keeping only productive sequences. Clonality was calculated as one minus the Shannon entropy normalized by log2 of the number of productive unique sequences. Public and private clones were assessed among the 100 most prevalent clones of each patient and control. Clones were defined as Susac-specific if absent from the healthy and MS cohorts, from 900 to 1,200 published viral clones and from other ImmuneACCESS disease sequences. TCRdb reprocessing: public reads trimmed at Q25 with fastp, clones called with MiXCR, in-frame beta chains kept. Here each entry gathers all rows of one CDR3 protein and keeps the most common genes and DNA. TCRdb, not the original authors, processed these V and J calls. In all, the sample holds 90,000 to 110,000 distinct CDR3 sequences, and about 96% of those were seen once. About 0.095% of the sample lies in the top ten.

The germline V gene specifies SQVTM as CDR1 and ANQGSEA as CDR2. Its CDR3 holds 16 amino acids, cysteine through phenylalanine. Only the CDR3 DNA stays, 48 bases, in frame from base 1. Germline trimming: 6 bases from V, 2 bases from J; junction bases outside gene matches: 13. Peripheral blood CD8+ and CD4+ T cells from healthy donors, Susac syndrome patients and multiple sclerosis patients were profiled using high-throughput TCR beta sequencing. The healthy donors served as controls matched for age and sex. Bulk CD8+ and CD4+ T cells were purified by magnetic negative isolation, while CD8+ TEMRA cells were enriched using FACS. Blood was drawn into EDTA tubes, processed within 24 hours, and PBMCs were isolated by density gradient centrifugation. PBMCs intended for TCR sequencing were cryopreserved in liquid nitrogen and thawed later in a water bath at 37 degrees C. A purity of at least 90% was achieved for sorted or isolated CD4+, CD8+ and CD8+ TEMRA cells.

The sample holds one count of this clonotype. This clone's antigen is unknown. Per-base quality was not reported, and no clone a single base away is much larger than it. One read offers little support. What was sequenced was CD4+ T cells from PBMCs. The chain is made from TRBV29-1 and TRBJ2-5, with 9 bases matching TRBD2. The sequence came from a human donor in good health. The sequenced DNA is TGCAGCGTGGCCCTACGACTAGCGGAAACTCAAGAGACCCAGTACTTC. It specifies CSVALRLAETQETQYF.